This T cell receptor (beta chain) originates from a study of Ad26.COV2.S vaccination and SARS-CoV-2 variants. General study points: After vaccination, reports described spike-specific CD8+ and CD4+ T cell responses as showing substantial breadth.

Germline V CDR1 and CDR2: PRHDT, FYEKMQ (reference sequence). V lost 4 bases to trimming and J lost 10 bases; unmatched junction nucleotides: 4. This CDR3 is built from 15 residues. Concerning this clone: Its antigen is not identified.

Libraries were prepared by immunoSEQ multiplex PCR; TCRdb keeps only in-frame clonotypes and omits some of them. The sample holds about 350,000 clones, 75% to 90% seen once. Treatment meaning: about 20 received Ad26.COV2.S at low or high dose, single or two shots; about five received placebo; per-sample allocation not given. At day 63 after the first vaccine or placebo injection, samples were drawn. At a Boston site, the person donating was an adult of 18-55 years. The sequences come from peripheral blood, collected in a trial of Ad26.COV2.S vaccine versus placebo. This clonotype originated in a person aged 18-65 years who received the Ad26.COV2.S COVID-19 vaccine or a placebo. The rearrangement links TRBV13 to TRBJ2-1; TRBD2 agrees at 16 bases. CDR3 bases: TGTGCCAGCAGCTCGGGACTAGCGGGAGGGAGAGAGCAGTTCTTC. Protein: CASSSGLAGGREQFF.